This entry features one T cell receptor beta chain sequence. This receptor's antigen is unknown. No qualities accompany the bases; no much larger clone lies one base away. The CDR3 regions of human TCRbeta chains were analyzed by immunosequencing. The paper's processing steps were these. Repertoire TCRs were checked for matches against a reference library of SARS-CoV-2-specific TCRs that had been generated using the MIRA antigen-specificity platform. Breadth was defined as the fraction of unique TCRs that were SARS-CoV-2-associated. Depth was defined as the fraction of total T cells that were SARS-CoV-2-associated. Each spike-specific TCR was assigned to its reactive spike region and to a CD4 or CD8 class using the MIRA data. Log10-transformed breadth and depth values were compared by one-way ANOVA with Sidak's multiple comparisons tests. Entries here come from immuneACCESS through TCRdb and include only in-frame sequences with V and J called. Some clones fail to appear in such tables; in the studies checked, an unresolved V gene covers under half of the shortfall, and the cause of the remainder is unknown. V and J calls and clone size are those listed in that table; D and trimming were worked out from the DNA. The sample table contains about 120,000 clones; only one count was recorded for roughly nine tenths of them. The top ten clones comprise 7.5% to 8% of the sample.

These data originate in a study of T cell responses to AZD1222 COVID-19 vaccine (dated by TCRdb to 2020 to 2022). For context, the study as a whole: AZD1222 recipients whose second dose came at about 4 weeks and those whose second dose came at about 12 weeks were combined into one group, since spike-specific TCR depth and breadth did not differ between the two schedules. A total of 233 trial participants underwent TCR sequencing, of whom about 210 had received two doses of AZD1222 and some 25 had received two doses of the MenACWY control vaccine. Enrollment into the trials was organized by age into subgroups of 18-55, 56-69 and 70-plus years, and those subgroups contained approximately 160, 26 and 62 TCR-sequenced participants, respectively.

The full study reports these points: Reportedly, close to half of the unique spike-specific TCRs recognized epitopes lying outside the regions that are mutated in the B.1.351 and B.1.1.7 variants. Only a handful of AZD1222 recipients were SARS-CoV-2 seropositive at baseline, limiting conclusions about previously exposed vaccinees. In the small 56-69-year group, the increase in depth fell short of significance, most likely because of low power. The whole spike protein was spanned by vaccine-associated CD4 TCRs, and dominant responses were seen in regions 160-218 and 743-854. Participants were mostly white British and included more females than males, and it was suggested by the authors that clonal diversity may have been underestimated. Because no samples from the day 14 peak response were available, repertoires could be characterized only after the peak T cell response. After two AZD1222 doses, spike-specific TCR breadth and depth were significantly higher than at day 0 and than in MenACWY recipients.

The CDR3 holds 15 amino acids from the cysteine to the phenylalanine. The only DNA kept is the CDR3, 45 bases in frame from the first base. CDR1 MDHEN and CDR2 SYDVKM were looked up in the germline V gene. Trimming takes 4 bases off V and 2 bases off J; junction bases not matched to a gene: 3. What this sample's time point label stands for: baseline before first vaccination. Vaccinee samples came from UK trials COV001 and COV002, including a single-blind randomized controlled phase 2/3 trial of AZD1222 (ChAdOx1 nCoV-19) in healthy adults. Trial participant PBMC samples were collected at day 0 and day 28 after the second dose for TCRbeta chain sequencing.

Sample: peripheral blood, taken on day 0 of AZD1222 vaccination. This sequence was found in an adult in good health. Recombination joined TRBV28 with TRBJ1-3; TRBD1 fits 9 bases in the junction. The nucleotide sequence reads TGTGCCAGCAGTTCGACAGGGGGGACTGGAAACACCATATATTTT. It is translated as CASSSTGGTGNTIYF.